This T cell receptor beta chain was observed in a study of shared clonotypes between healthy human individuals. Study-wide context: Per donor, CD8 memory used one plate, CD8 naive used two, CD4 memory used three and CD4 naive used three.

In its sample, this clone was seen a few times. The antigen is unknown. Assay: immunoSEQ multiplex PCR; the TCRdb copy retains only in-frame clones and omits some. The sample includes hundreds of thousands of clones, around four fifths seen only once; the top ten take around 1.8%. Study-wide findings and caveats: For naive CD4 cells, approximately 4.8% of clonotypes were shared across a handful of donors.

The germline CDR1 and CDR2 sequences are SGHRS and YFSETQ. The V end lost 4 bases, the J end lost 8 bases, and 18 bases lay between the germline ends. The CDR3 covers 14 residues. The sequenced material came from memory CD4+ T cells sorted from blood. Sample subset: CD45RA-negative fraction. The rearrangement joins TRBV5-1 to TRBJ1-2, with a possible D match to TRBD1 (5 bases). The source is a woman between 25 and 40 years old in good health. The DNA of the CDR3 is TGCGCCAGCAGCCAGCAACAACCGAAGGGGGGCTACACCTTC. It translates to CASSQQQPKGGYTF.